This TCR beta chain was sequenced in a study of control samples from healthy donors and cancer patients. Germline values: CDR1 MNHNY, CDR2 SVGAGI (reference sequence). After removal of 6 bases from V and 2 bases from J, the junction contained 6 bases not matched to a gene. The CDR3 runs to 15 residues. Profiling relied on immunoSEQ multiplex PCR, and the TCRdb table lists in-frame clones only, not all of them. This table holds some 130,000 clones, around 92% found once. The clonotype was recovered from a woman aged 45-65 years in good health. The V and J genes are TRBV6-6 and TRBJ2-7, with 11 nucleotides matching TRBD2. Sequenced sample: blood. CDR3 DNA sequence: TGTGCCAGCAGGGGCGCTAGCGGGAGGCCCTACGAGCAGTACTTC. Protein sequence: CASRGASGRPYEQYF.